This T cell receptor (beta chain) is drawn from a study of T cell changes during pregnancy in multiple sclerosis. This clone was recorded only once. The assay was immunoSEQ multiplex PCR, and TCRdb's table has in-frame clones only and misses some. The top ten clones hold less than 4% of a sample with approximately 60,000 clones, approximately 94% of them seen once. Trimming took 2 bases from V and 5 from J, leaving 16 bases between them. The CDR3 is 16 residues long. Per germline, CDR1 MGHRA and CDR2 YSYEKL. The chain couples TRBV4-1 to TRBJ1-5; D possibly corresponds to TRBD1 (6 bases). The specimen was CD8+ T cells from peripheral blood mononuclear cells, collected in the third trimester of pregnancy. This clonotype originated in a female donor with multiple sclerosis, enrolled in a pregnancy study. The CDR3 DNA reads TGCGCCAGCAGCCAACGTACCAGGGGAGGGGATCAGCCCCAGCATTTT. This encodes CASSQRTRGGDQPQHF.